The clone carrying this T cell receptor (beta chain) was seen just once. Its antigen is not identified. The sample originates from a study of Ad26.COV2.S vaccination and SARS-CoV-2 variants. As for the study in general: Doses of Ad26.COV2.S were injected into muscle once or twice, 56 days apart.

Study observations and caveats: The authors reported substantial breadth in spike-specific CD8+ and CD4+ T cell responses after vaccination. Total T cell responses were possibly underestimated by TCR breadth and depth analyses.

Sequencing used immunoSEQ multiplex PCR; TCRdb keeps in-frame clones, though not all of them. The sample consists of roughly 400,000 clones, roughly 90% of them appearing once. Treatment denoted: about 20 received Ad26.COV2.S at low or high dose, single or two shots; five or six received placebo; per-sample allocation not given. The samples date from day 63 after the first vaccine or placebo injection. The receptor's source is a person aged 18-60 years who received the Ad26.COV2.S COVID-19 vaccine or a placebo. Sequenced here: peripheral blood, sampled in a trial of Ad26.COV2.S vaccine versus placebo.

CDR3 bases: TGTGCCAGCAGCTTAGTTGGCGGATCACAAGAGACCCAGTACTTC. It yields the protein CASSLVGGSQETQYF. V usage is TRBV7-9 and J usage is TRBJ2-5, with D uncertain. V lost 1 base to trimming and J lost 2 bases, with 11 bases between them. The germline V gene has CDR1 SEHNR and CDR2 FQNEAQ (reference sequence). The CDR3 has 15 amino acids.